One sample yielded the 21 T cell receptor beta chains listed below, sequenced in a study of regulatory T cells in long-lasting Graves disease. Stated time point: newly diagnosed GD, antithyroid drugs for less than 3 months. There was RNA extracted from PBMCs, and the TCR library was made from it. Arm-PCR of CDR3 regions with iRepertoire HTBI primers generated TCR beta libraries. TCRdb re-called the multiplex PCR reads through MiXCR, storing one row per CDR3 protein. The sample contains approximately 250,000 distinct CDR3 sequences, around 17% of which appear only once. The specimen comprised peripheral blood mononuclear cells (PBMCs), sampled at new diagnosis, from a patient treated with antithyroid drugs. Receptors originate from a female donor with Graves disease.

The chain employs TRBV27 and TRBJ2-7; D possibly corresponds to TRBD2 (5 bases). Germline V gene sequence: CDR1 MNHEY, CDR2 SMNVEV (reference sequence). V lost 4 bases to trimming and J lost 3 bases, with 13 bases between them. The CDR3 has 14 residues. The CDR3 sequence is CASSSSEGGYEQYF. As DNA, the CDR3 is TGTGCCAGCAGTTCCTCCGAGGGCGGCTACGAGCAGTACTTC.

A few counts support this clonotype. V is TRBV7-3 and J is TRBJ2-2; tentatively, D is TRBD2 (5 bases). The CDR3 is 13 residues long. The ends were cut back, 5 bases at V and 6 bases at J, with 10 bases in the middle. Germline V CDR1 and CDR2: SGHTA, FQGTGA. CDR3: CASSPLGAGELFF. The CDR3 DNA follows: TGTGCCAGCAGCCCTCTCGGGGCCGGGGAGCTGTTTTTT.

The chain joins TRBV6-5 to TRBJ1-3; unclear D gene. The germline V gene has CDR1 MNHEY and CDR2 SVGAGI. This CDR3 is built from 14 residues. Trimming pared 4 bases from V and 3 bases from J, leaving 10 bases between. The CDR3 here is CASSSTRVGNTIYF. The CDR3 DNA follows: TGTGCCAGCAGTTCCACGCGGGTTGGAAACACCATATATTTT.

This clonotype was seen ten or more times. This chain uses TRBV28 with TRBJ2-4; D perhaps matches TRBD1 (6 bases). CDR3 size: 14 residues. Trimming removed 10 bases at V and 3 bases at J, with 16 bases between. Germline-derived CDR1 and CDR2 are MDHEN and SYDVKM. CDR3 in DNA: TGTGCCACCGCAGAGACAGGTGACAAAAACATTCAGTACTTC. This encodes CATAETGDKNIQYF. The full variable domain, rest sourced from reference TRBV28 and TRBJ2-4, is DVKVTQSSRYLVKRTGEKVFLECVQDMDHENMFWYRQDPGLGLRLIYFSYDVKMKEKGDIPEGYSVSREKKERFSLILESASTNQTSMYLCATAETGDKNIQYFGAGTRLSVL.

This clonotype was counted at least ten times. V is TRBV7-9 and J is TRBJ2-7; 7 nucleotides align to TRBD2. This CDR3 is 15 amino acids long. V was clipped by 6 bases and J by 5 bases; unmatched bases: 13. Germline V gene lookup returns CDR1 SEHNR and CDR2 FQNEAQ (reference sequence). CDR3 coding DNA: TGTGCCAGCAGAGGCTGGGGCGGGAGTATCCACGAGCAGTACTTC. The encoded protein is CASRGWGGSIHEQYF.

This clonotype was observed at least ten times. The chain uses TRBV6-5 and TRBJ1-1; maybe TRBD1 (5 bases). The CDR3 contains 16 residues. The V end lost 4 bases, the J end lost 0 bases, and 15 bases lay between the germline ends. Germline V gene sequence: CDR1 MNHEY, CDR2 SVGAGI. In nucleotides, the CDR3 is TGTGCCAGCAGTTTTACGGGGCTGCTTATGAACACTGAAGCTTTCTTT. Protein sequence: CASSFTGLLMNTEAFF.

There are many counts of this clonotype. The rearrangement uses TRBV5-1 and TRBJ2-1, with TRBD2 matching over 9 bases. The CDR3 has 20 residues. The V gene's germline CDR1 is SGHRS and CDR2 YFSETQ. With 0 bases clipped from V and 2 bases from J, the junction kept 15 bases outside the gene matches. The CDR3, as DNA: TGCGCCAGCAGCTTGGTGGGGACTAGCCCAGAGTTCGCAACCTACAATGAGCAGTTCTTC. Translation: CASSLVGTSPEFATYNEQFF.

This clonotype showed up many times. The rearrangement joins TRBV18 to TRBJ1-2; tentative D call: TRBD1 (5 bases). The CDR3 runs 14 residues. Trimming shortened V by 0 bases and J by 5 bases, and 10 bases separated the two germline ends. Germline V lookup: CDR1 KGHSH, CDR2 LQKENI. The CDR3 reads CASSPPGQLYGYTF. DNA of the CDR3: TGTGCCAGCTCACCACCGGGGCAGCTTTATGGCTACACCTTC.

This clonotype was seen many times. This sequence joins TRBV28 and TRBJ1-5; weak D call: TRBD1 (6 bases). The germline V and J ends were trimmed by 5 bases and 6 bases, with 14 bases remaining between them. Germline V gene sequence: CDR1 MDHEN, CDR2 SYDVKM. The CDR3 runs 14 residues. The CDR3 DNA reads TGTGCCAGCAGTCCCAGGGGTAGGGGTCAGCCCCAGCATTTT. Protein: CASSPRGRGQPQHF.

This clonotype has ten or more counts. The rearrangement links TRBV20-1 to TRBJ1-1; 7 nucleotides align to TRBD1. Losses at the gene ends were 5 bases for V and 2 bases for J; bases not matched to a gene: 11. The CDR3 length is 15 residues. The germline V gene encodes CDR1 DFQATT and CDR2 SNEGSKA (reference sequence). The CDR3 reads CSAGTAKSINTEAFF. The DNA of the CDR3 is TGCAGTGCTGGGACAGCGAAATCGATAAACACTGAAGCTTTCTTT.

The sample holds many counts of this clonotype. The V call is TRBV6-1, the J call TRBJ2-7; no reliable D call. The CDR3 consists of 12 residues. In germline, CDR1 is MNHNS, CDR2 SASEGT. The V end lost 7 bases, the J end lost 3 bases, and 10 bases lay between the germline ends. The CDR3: CASTPASYEQYF. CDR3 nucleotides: TGTGCCAGCACCCCCGCCAGCTACGAGCAGTACTTC.

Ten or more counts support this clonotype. Written as DNA, the CDR3 is TGTGCCAGCAGTTGGGACACCACAGATACGCAGTATTTT. As protein: CASSWDTTDTQYF. The J gene is TRBJ2-3, the V gene TRBV7-3; tentative D call: TRBD1 (6 bases). The CDR3 has 13 amino acids. Germline CDR1 SGHTA, CDR2 FQGTGA. Trimming removed 6 bases at V and 2 bases at J, with 9 bases between.

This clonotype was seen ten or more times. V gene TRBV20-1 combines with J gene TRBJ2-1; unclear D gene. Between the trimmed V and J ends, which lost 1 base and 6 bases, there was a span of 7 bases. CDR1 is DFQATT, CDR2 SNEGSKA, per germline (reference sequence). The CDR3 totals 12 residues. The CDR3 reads CSARGRLNEQFF. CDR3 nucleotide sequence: TGCAGTGCTAGAGGGCGGCTCAATGAGCAGTTCTTC.

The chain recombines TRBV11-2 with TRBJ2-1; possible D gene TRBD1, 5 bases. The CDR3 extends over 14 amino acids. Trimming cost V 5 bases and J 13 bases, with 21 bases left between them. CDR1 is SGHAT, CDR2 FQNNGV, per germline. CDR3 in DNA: TGTGCCAGCAGCATTAGGTCCCTCCAGGGTTACCAGTTCTTC. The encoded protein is CASSIRSLQGYQFF.

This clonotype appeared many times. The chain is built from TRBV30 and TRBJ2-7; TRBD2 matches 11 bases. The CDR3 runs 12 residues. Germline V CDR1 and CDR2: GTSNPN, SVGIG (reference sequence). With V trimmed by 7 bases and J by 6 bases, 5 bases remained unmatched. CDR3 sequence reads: CALTSGSFEQYF. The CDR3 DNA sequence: TGTGCCTTAACTAGCGGGAGTTTCGAGCAGTACTTC.

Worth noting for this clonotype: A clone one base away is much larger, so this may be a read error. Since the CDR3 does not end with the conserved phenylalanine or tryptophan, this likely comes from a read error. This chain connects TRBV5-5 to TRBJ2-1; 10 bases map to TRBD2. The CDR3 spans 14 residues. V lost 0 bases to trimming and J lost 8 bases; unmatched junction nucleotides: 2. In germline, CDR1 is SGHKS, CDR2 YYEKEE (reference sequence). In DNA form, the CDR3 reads TGTGCCAGCAGCTTGGCAGGGACTAGCGATGAGCAGTTCTTG. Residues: CASSLAGTSDEQFL.

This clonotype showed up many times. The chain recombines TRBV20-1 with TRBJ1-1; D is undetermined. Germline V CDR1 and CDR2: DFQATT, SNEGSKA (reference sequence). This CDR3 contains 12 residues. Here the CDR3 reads CRLGRPNTEAFF. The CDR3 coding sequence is TGCAGGCTCGGACGCCCGAACACTGAAGCTTTCTTT.

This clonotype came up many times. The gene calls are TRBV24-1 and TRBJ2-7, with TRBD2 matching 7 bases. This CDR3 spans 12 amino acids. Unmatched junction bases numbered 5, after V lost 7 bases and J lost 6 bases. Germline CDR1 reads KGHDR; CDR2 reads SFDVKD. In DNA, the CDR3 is TGTGCCACCAGAGGACTAGGAGGCGAGCAGTACTTC. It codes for CATRGLGGEQYF.

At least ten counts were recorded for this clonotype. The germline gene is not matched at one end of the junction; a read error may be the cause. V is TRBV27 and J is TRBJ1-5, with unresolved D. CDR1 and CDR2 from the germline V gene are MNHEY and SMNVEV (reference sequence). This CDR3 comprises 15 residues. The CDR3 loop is CASSVSEASNQPQHF. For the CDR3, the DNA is TGTGCCAGCAGTGTATCAGAGGCCAGCAATCAGCCCCAGCATTTT.

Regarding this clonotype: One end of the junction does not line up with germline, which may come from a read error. CDR3 in DNA: TGCGCCAGCAGCGGACTAGCGGGAGTCCCCGGGGTGCTGTTTTTT. Amino acids: CASSGLAGVPGVLFF. The chain combines TRBV9 with TRBJ2-2, with 13 bases identical to TRBD2. CDR3 size: 15 residues. Per the germline V gene, CDR1 is SGDLS and CDR2 is YYNGEE.

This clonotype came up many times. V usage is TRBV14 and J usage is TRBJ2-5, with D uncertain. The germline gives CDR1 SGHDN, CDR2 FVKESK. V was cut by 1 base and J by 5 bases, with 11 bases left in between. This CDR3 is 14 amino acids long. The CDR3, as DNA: TGTGCCAGCAGCCAAGGTTATAGCCGCGAGACCCAGTACTTC. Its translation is CASSQGYSRETQYF.